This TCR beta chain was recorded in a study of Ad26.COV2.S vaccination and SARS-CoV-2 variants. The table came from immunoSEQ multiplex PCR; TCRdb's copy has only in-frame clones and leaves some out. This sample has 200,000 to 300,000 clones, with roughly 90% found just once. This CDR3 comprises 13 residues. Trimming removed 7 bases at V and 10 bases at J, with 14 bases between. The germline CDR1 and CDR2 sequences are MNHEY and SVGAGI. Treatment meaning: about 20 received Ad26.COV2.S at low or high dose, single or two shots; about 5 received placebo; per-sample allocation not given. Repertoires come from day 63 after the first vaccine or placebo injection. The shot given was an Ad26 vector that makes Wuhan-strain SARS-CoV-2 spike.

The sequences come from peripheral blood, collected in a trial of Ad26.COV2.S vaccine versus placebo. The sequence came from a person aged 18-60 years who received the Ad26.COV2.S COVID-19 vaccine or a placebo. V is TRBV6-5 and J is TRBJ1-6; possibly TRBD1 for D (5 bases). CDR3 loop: CASTYQGGSPLHF. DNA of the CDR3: TGTGCCAGCACCTACCAGGGAGGATCACCCCTCCACTTT.